A single sample is the source of the 27 T cell receptor beta chains below, sequenced in a study of blood T cells in healthy people across ages. For the second PCR, which ran for about 6 to 12 cycles, a sample-barcoded 5' primer and a J-beta primer mix were used. TCRdb fed the 5' RACE reads into MiXCR, producing one record per CDR3 protein. The repertoire holds around 1,000,000 distinct CDR3 sequences, 35% to 40% seen once, with around 13% in the top ten. The sequencing sample was made of blood. These receptor sequences come from a man between 18 and 29 years old in good health.

This clonotype was picked up a small number of times. The chain recombines TRBV13 with TRBJ1-4; 7 nucleotides line up with TRBD1. Germline V CDR1 and CDR2: PRHDT, FYEKMQ (reference sequence). The CDR3 is made up of 15 amino acids. J was trimmed by 3 bases and V by 5 bases; bases with no gene match: 6. The CDR3 protein is CASSLRGLANEKLFF. The CDR3 nucleotides read TGTGCCAGCAGCCTCAGGGGGTTGGCTAATGAAAAACTGTTTTTT.

This clonotype was seen ten or more times. V and J are TRBV2 and TRBJ2-1; D call uncertain. Germline CDR1 SNHLY, CDR2 FYNNEI. The CDR3 is made up of 14 amino acids. Trimming removed 1 base from V and 4 bases from J, with 8 bases in between. The CDR3 here is CASSEVGIYNEQFF. The CDR3 DNA follows: TGTGCCAGCAGTGAAGTGGGAATATACAATGAGCAGTTCTTC.

This clonotype has more than one count but fewer than ten. This chain connects TRBV20-1 to TRBJ2-3; D is ambiguous. V dropped 0 bases and J dropped 14 bases, with 21 bases sitting between them. This CDR3 has 14 amino acids. Germline V gene sequence: CDR1 DFQATT, CDR2 SNEGSKA (reference sequence). The CDR3 coding sequence is TGCAGTGCTAGAGATCTCCTGGACCACCCTTCACCGTATTTT. Translation: CSARDLLDHPSPYF.

The chain employs TRBV6-2 or TRBV6-3 and TRBJ2-7, with 7 bases identical to TRBD1. The J call may be in error: the DNA end matches TRBJ2-5 better. Germline V lookup: CDR1 MNHEY, CDR2 SVGEGT. The CDR3 sequence is 13 residues long. The CDR3: CASSDRERETQYF. CDR3 DNA: TGTGCCAGCAGTGACAGGGAGAGAGAGACCCAGTACTTC.

Regarding this clonotype: Relative to the germline gene, one junction end is altered; a read error may explain this. This chain joins TRBV5-1 and TRBJ2-3; no definite D call. CDR1 SGHRS and CDR2 YFSETQ come from the germline V gene. The CDR3 extends over 15 amino acids. CDR3 sequence (DNA): TGCACCAGCAGCTCTACAGCCGGTAGCACAGATACGCAGTATTTT. Its protein product is CTSSSTAGSTDTQYF. The full variable domain, its missing parts supplied by reference TRBV5-1 and TRBJ2-3, is KAGVTQTPRYLIKTRGQQVTLSCSPISGHRSVSWYQQTPGQGLQFLFEYFSETQRNKGNFPGRFSGRQFSNSRSEMNVSTLELGDSALYLCTSSSTAGSTDTQYFGPGTRLTVL.

The CDR3 protein is CASSPSRDDEKLFF. In DNA, the CDR3 is TGCGCCAGCAGCCCCTCCCGGGATGATGAAAAACTGTTTTTT. The rearrangement uses TRBV5-1 and TRBJ1-4, with unresolved D. Looked up from germline, CDR1 is SGHRS and CDR2 is YFSETQ. V was shortened by 4 bases and J by 6 bases, with 13 bases between the two germline ends. The CDR3 has 14 residues.

In the case of this clonotype: This clone may be a read error of a much larger clone one base away. This sequence joins TRBV2 and TRBJ2-2, with 8 nucleotides matching TRBD1. This CDR3 contains 15 residues. V lost 5 bases and J lost 2; bases outside the gene matches: 4. Germline assignment: CDR1 SNHLY and CDR2 FYNNEI. The CDR3 DNA is TGTGCCAGCAGTAAGGACAGGGTTAACACCGGGGAGCTGTTTTTT. It is translated as CASSKDRVNTGELFF.

This clonotype has only a few counts. This sequence joins TRBV20-1 and TRBJ2-7; TRBD1 aligns across 7 bases. The closer fit of TRBJ2-5 to the DNA end suggests the J call may be wrong. This CDR3 spans 14 amino acids. In germline, CDR1 is DFQATT, CDR2 SNEGSKA (reference sequence). CDR3 DNA: TGCAGTGCTGCCAAAGGGACAGCCGCAGAGACCCAGTACTTC. This codes for CSAAKGTAAETQYF.

J is TRBJ2-1 and V is TRBV9; 8 bases line up with TRBD1. Germline V lookup: CDR1 SGDLS, CDR2 YYNGEE. This CDR3 comprises 14 residues. With 6 bases clipped from V and 2 bases from J, the junction kept 4 bases outside the gene matches. The CDR3 sequence: CASKRGQAYNEQFF. For the CDR3, the DNA is TGTGCCAGCAAGAGGGGACAGGCCTACAATGAGCAGTTCTTC.

This clonotype was detected ten times or more. The V gene is TRBV28, the J gene TRBJ2-1, with 9 bases lining up with TRBD1. Losses at the gene ends were 4 bases for V and 3 bases for J; bases not matched to a gene: 4. Germline assignment: CDR1 MDHEN and CDR2 SYDVKM. CDR3 length equals 15 residues. The CDR3 DNA follows: TGTGCCAGCAGTTCCCGGGACAGGGTCTACAATGAGCAGTTCTTC. Translated, it gives CASSSRDRVYNEQFF. The full variable domain, in which reference TRBV28 and TRBJ2-1 provide the parts outside the CDR3, is DVKVTQSSRYLVKRTGEKVFLECVQDMDHENMFWYRQDPGLGLRLIYFSYDVKMKEKGDIPEGYSVSREKKERFSLILESASTNQTSMYLCASSSRDRVYNEQFFGPGTRLTVL.

A few counts support this clonotype. Here the CDR3 DNA reads TGCAGTGCTAGGGTAGGGAGGGGGCTCAATGAGCAGTACTTC. Its translation: CSARVGRGLNEQYF. The chain carries TRBV20-1 and TRBJ2-5; the D call may be TRBD1 or TRBD2 (7 bases each). The CDR3 is 14 residues long. CDR1 and CDR2 (germline): DFQATT, SNEGSKA (reference sequence). With 3 bases removed from V and 11 bases from J, the gap between germline ends came to 22 bases.

The sample holds many counts of this clonotype. The chain has TRBV4-3 and TRBJ2-1, with TRBD1 as a possible D gene (6 bases). Trimming shortened V by 0 bases and J by 3 bases, and 9 bases separated the two germline ends. Per germline, CDR1 LGHNA and CDR2 YSLEER. The CDR3 is made up of 15 amino acids. The CDR3 DNA reads TGCGCCAGCAGCCAAGAGAGGGGGAACTACAATGAGCAGTTCTTC. Amino acids: CASSQERGNYNEQFF.

In this sample, this clonotype turned up a few times. The CDR3 region has the DNA TGCGCCAGCAGCCATTTACAGGGCGTGGGGTACGAGCAGTACTTC. It specifies CASSHLQGVGYEQYF. The chain joins TRBV4-1 to TRBJ2-7; D might be TRBD1 (6 bases). Trimming pared 3 bases from V and 4 bases from J, leaving 16 bases between. This CDR3 is 15 amino acids long. Germline CDR1 is MGHRA and CDR2 is YSYEKL.

This clonotype was counted a few times. The CDR3 spells CASSQVVRGGDNEKLFF. The CDR3 region has the DNA TGTGCCAGCAGCCAAGTGGTTCGGGGGGGGGATAATGAAAAACTGTTTTTT. V and J are TRBV4-2 and TRBJ1-4; the D gene is possibly TRBD1 (5 bases). V was shortened by 1 base and J by 4 bases, with 16 bases between the two germline ends. Germline CDR1 and CDR2: LGHNA and YNFKEQ. The CDR3 covers 17 residues.

This clonotype was picked up a small number of times. This CDR3 reads CASSFSTATTDTQYF. In DNA form, the CDR3 reads TGCGCCAGCAGCTTCTCGACAGCGACCACAGATACGCAGTATTTT. This chain joins TRBV5-1 and TRBJ2-3, with D perhaps matching TRBD1 (5 bases). Germline V gene data show CDR1 as SGHRS and CDR2 as YFSETQ. V was cut by 2 bases and J by 2 bases, with 12 bases left in between. This CDR3 has 15 residues.

The sample holds a few counts of this clonotype. V gene TRBV7-2 combines with J gene TRBJ1-5, with D hard to call. Trimming stripped 6 bases from V and 3 bases from J, with 6 bases between. This CDR3 comprises 12 residues. The germline CDR1 and CDR2 sequences are SGHTA and FQGNSA. The CDR3 here is CASRRANQPQHF. The CDR3 DNA follows: TGTGCCAGCAGAAGGGCCAATCAGCCCCAGCATTTT.

This chain joins TRBV20-1 and TRBJ2-4; no definite D call. Per germline, CDR1 DFQATT and CDR2 SNEGSKA (reference sequence). Trimming took 3 bases from V and 0 from J, leaving 15 bases between them. The CDR3 has 16 residues. The CDR3, as DNA: TGCAGTGCTAGGCATCCTCAGTATATAGCCAAAAACATTCAGTACTTC. Its protein product is CSARHPQYIAKNIQYF.

This clonotype was picked up many times. The genes are TRBV12-3 or TRBV12-4 and TRBJ2-3; 13 bases map to TRBD2. This CDR3 is 16 amino acids long. V was clipped by 5 bases and J by 6 bases; unmatched bases: 8. In DNA, the CDR3 is TGTGCCAGCAGTAAGGCGACTAGCGGGGGGACCGATACGCAGTATTTT. Protein sequence: CASSKATSGGTDTQYF.

This clonotype was counted at least ten times. J is TRBJ1-2 and V is TRBV7-2, with TRBD1 matching over 7 bases. Germline V CDR1 and CDR2: SGHTA, FQGNSA. This CDR3 region has 15 residues. The V and J ends lost 5 bases and 4 bases, in that order; junction bases with no gene match: 10. This CDR3 reads CASSLDRDTFYGYTF. CDR3 nucleotides: TGTGCCAGCAGCCTAGACAGGGATACCTTCTATGGCTACACCTTC.

This chain connects TRBV3-1 to TRBJ1-4; 7 positions agree with TRBD1. After removal of 1 base from V and 6 bases from J, the junction contained 8 bases not matched to a gene. The CDR3 has 16 amino acids. Germline-derived CDR1 and CDR2 are LGHDT and YNNKEL (reference sequence). CDR3 sequence: CASSQVGQLEDEKLFF. DNA for the CDR3: TGTGCCAGCAGCCAAGTGGGACAGTTAGAGGATGAAAAACTGTTTTTT.

This clonotype has more than one count but fewer than ten. This chain links TRBV6-2 or TRBV6-3 with TRBJ2-7, with D perhaps TRBD1 (5 bases). Germline assignment: CDR1 MNHEY and CDR2 SVGEGT. V gave up 6 bases and J gave up 0 bases, with 12 bases separating them. The CDR3 totals 14 residues. DNA of the CDR3: TGTGCCAGCAGAAGGCAGGGAAACTCCTACGAGCAGTACTTC. This codes for CASRRQGNSYEQYF.

The chain recombines TRBV7-2 with TRBJ1-1; D is undetermined. The germline V gene has CDR1 SGHTA and CDR2 FQGNSA. The V end lost 2 bases, the J end lost 0 bases, and 19 bases lay between the germline ends. CDR3 length: 18 residues. The CDR3 here is CASSLNGIRPMMNTEAFF. As DNA, the CDR3 is TGTGCCAGCAGCTTAAACGGGATTCGACCCATGATGAACACTGAAGCTTTCTTT.

The chain is built from TRBV4-2 and TRBJ2-5; D gene uncertain. Trimming shortened V by 0 bases and J by 6 bases, and 5 bases separated the two germline ends. CDR3 length: 12 residues. The germline V gene encodes CDR1 LGHNA and CDR2 YNFKEQ. DNA of the CDR3: TGTGCCAGCAGCCAAGATAGACAGACCCAGTACTTC. It yields the protein CASSQDRQTQYF.

This clonotype showed up many times. This chain connects TRBV2 to TRBJ2-3; a weak D match, TRBD2 (7 bases). The germline V gene has CDR1 SNHLY and CDR2 FYNNEI. The CDR3 totals 17 residues. Trimming shortened V by 3 bases and J by 0 bases, and 16 bases separated the two germline ends. CDR3 nucleotides: TGTGCCAGCAGTGACCCGGGGGGCGGGACTAGCACAGATACGCAGTATTTT. It yields the protein CASSDPGGGTSTDTQYF. The full variable domain, completed using reference TRBV2 and TRBJ2-3, is EPEVTQTPSHQVTQMGQEVILRCVPISNHLYFYWYRQILGQKVEFLVSFYNNEISEKSEIFDDQFSVERPDGSNFTLKIRSTKLEDSAMYFCASSDPGGGTSTDTQYFGPGTRLTVL.

The chain couples TRBV5-1 to TRBJ2-5, with no clear D. Trimming pared 1 base from V and 11 bases from J, leaving 18 bases between. The CDR3 extends over 14 amino acids. CDR1 and CDR2 (germline): SGHRS, YFSETQ. CDR3 DNA: TGCGCCAGCAGCTTGAAGGTGGGTCTCAATGAGCAGTACTTC. It is translated as CASSLKVGLNEQYF.

The CDR3 here is CASSSDRRLAGGIDTQYF. The CDR3 region has the DNA TGCGCCAGCAGCTCCGACCGACGACTAGCGGGGGGGATAGATACGCAGTATTTT. The J gene is TRBJ2-3, the V gene TRBV5-1; 14 nucleotides agree with TRBD2. CDR3 size: 18 residues. V lost 3 bases to trimming and J lost 5 bases; unmatched junction nucleotides: 11. CDR1 is SGHRS and CDR2 is YFSETQ in the germline V gene.

This chain connects TRBV4-2 to TRBJ2-7, with D unclear. V was clipped by 1 base and J by 6 bases, with 16 bases between them. Germline loops: CDR1 LGHNA, CDR2 YNFKEQ. The CDR3 extends over 15 amino acids. The CDR3 DNA is TGTGCCAGCAGCCAAGCTCACGCATTGACCCGCGAGCAGTACTTC. Translation gives CASSQAHALTREQYF.